This entry describes one T cell receptor beta chain. The antigen is not known. 5'RACE with constant-segment primers built TCRalpha and TCRbeta cDNA libraries with UMIs. TCRdb redid the calling of the 5' RACE reads with MiXCR, one entry per CDR3 protein. The table lists some 350,000 distinct CDR3 sequences, more than 15% of them singletons, with around 20% in the top ten. These data come from a study of T-cell memory formation after mild COVID-19. Overall study results and limits: The pre-infection memory compartment contained some responding clones, suggesting cross-reactive memory joined. CD4/CD8 balance held among clones contracting day 15 to 85, and later expanders leaned CD4+.

This TCR derives from a man aged 18 to 29 who had mild COVID-19 (a few samples of this study predate the infection). Cell type and time point are not known. The sequencing input was PBMCs or a T cell subset sorted from them (not recorded which).

This chain's CDR3 is CASSQASAYGYTF. For the CDR3, the DNA is TGTGCCAGCAGCCAGGCTTCTGCCTATGGCTACACCTTC. The chain has TRBV7-9 and TRBJ1-2, with D uncertain. Germline CDR1 is SEHNR and CDR2 is FQNEAQ (reference sequence). Between the trimmed V and J ends, which lost 5 bases and 4 bases, there was a span of 11 bases. The CDR3 has 13 residues.